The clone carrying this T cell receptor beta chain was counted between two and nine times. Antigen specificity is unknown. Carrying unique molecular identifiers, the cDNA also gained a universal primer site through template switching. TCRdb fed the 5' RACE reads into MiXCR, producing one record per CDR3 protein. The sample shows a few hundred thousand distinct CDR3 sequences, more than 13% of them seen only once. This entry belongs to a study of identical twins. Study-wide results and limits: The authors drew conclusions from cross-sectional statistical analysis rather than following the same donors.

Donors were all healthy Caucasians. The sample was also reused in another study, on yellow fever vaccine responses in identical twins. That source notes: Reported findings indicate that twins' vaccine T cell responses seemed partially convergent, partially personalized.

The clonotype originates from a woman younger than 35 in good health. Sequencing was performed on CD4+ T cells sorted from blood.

CDR3 amino acids: CASSQQTSGGFNTQYF. The CDR3 region has the DNA TGTGCCAGCAGCCAACAGACTAGCGGGGGGTTTAATACGCAGTATTTT. V usage is TRBV3-1 and J usage is TRBJ2-3; 13 bases align to TRBD2. Germline-derived CDR1 and CDR2 are LGHDT and YNNKEL (reference sequence). This CDR3 is 16 amino acids long. After removal of 2 bases from V and 7 bases from J, the junction contained 6 bases not matched to a gene.